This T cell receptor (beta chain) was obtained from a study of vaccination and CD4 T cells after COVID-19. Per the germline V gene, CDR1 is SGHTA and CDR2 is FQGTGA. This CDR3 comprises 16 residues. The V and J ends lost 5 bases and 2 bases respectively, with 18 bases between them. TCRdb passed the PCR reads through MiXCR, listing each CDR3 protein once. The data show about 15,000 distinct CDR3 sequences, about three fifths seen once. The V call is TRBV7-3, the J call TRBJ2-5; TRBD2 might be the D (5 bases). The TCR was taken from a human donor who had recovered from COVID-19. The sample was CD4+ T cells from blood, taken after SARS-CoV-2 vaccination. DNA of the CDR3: TGTGCCAGCAGCCCCGTGGGTCGAGGGCCTCAAGAGACCCAGTACTTC. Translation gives CASSPVGRGPQETQYF.